This T cell receptor beta chain was sequenced for a study of blood T cell repertoires in COVID-19. Looking at the study overall: The cDNA or gDNA used as material had been derived from T cells, B-cell-depleted T cells, or PBMCs.

Some clones are missing from TCRdb's copy, which holds only in-frame ones; the method was immunoSEQ multiplex PCR. The repertoire consists of around 170,000 clones, with roughly 90% occurring once and the leading ten covering around 7%. Self-reported history from a screening survey and questionnaire set each donor's cohort. Recovery meant two consecutive negative NP/OP PCR tests, professional clearance, or resolved symptoms. The V end was cut by 0 bases, the J end by 13 bases, with 15 bases between. The V gene's germline CDR1 is GTSNPN and CDR2 SVGIG (reference sequence). The CDR3 covers 12 residues.

This chain connects TRBV30 to TRBJ1-2, with D perhaps TRBD1 (6 bases). The clonotype originates from a woman in her forties or fifties who had recovered from COVID-19. The specimen sequenced was PBMCs or T cells enriched from blood (not recorded which). The CDR3 DNA follows: TGTGCCTGGAGTGTTCGGGACACATCGAGCACCTTC. Translated: CAWSVRDTSSTF.